This TCR beta chain was recovered during a study of Tregs in tolerant kidney transplant recipients. Regarding the study as a whole: No direct test of biological reproducibility was done here. Activated donor B cell expansion appeared to reveal the most relevant donor-specific TCRbeta repertoire.

Thawed PBMCs were FACS-sorted into unstimulated CD4+CD25+CD127- regulatory T cells, CD4+CD25- non-regulatory cells, CD4 and CD8 cells. Profiling relied on immunoSEQ multiplex PCR, and the TCRdb table lists in-frame clones only, not all of them. The table shows about 56,000 clones, with around four fifths occurring only once. A remark on this clone: Its target is unknown.

Per germline, CDR1 SGDLS and CDR2 YYNGEE. CDR3 length equals 17 residues. Losses at the gene ends were 2 bases for V and 1 base for J; bases not matched to a gene: 9. The receptor's source is a human donor in good health. The chain links TRBV9 to TRBJ2-1; 7 nucleotides align to TRBD2. Sequenced sample: CD4+ T cells from blood. The CDR3 loop is CASSVKSSGASYNEQFF. In nucleotides, the CDR3 is TGTGCCAGCAGCGTGAAATCGAGCGGGGCTTCCTACAATGAGCAGTTCTTC.